Below, 27 T cell receptor beta chains from the same sample are listed, as sequenced in a study of T-cell reconstitution after alpha-beta-depleted transplantation in children. It was with unique molecular identifiers that the TCRbeta library was prepared. TCRdb reprocessed the PCR reads via MiXCR and lists one record per CDR3 protein. The table records roughly 200,000 distinct CDR3 sequences, 5.5% to 7% of them present only once. The specimen comprised PBMCs, sampled before TCRalphabeta/CD19-depleted stem cell transplant. These receptors were obtained from a boy aged 2 to 10 with acute lymphoblastic leukemia, due to receive a stem cell transplant.

This clonotype was seen repeatedly, ten times or more. V is TRBV5-1 and J is TRBJ2-7; the D is unclear. Between the trimmed V and J ends, which lost 0 bases and 1 base, there was a span of 8 bases. The CDR3 is 14 residues long. Germline CDR1 SGHRS, CDR2 YFSETQ. The CDR3 DNA sequence: TGCGCCAGCAGCTTGGATTGGGGATCCTACGAGCAGTACTTC. Amino acids: CASSLDWGSYEQYF.

This clonotype was counted a few times. This chain connects TRBV29-1 to TRBJ2-5; the D gene is possibly TRBD1 (7 bases). Trimming shortened V by 4 bases and J by 1 base, and 13 bases separated the two germline ends. The CDR3 length is 14 residues. Germline CDR1 reads SQVTM; CDR2 reads ANQGSEA. The CDR3 sequence is CSVGPGGSQETQYF. In DNA form, the CDR3 reads TGCAGCGTTGGTCCAGGGGGGTCCCAAGAGACCCAGTACTTC.

This clonotype was found many times. The chain employs TRBV20-1 and TRBJ2-3; D gene unclear. The germline gives CDR1 DFQATT, CDR2 SNEGSKA (reference sequence). V lost 3 bases and J 5 bases, leaving 9 bases between the germline ends. The CDR3 has 12 amino acids. In DNA, the CDR3 is TGCAGTGCTAGTTCTTCTGGAGATACGCAGTATTTT. Amino acids: CSASSSGDTQYF.

This clonotype was detected a few times. V is TRBV7-9 and J is TRBJ1-2, with unresolved D. The CDR3 has 13 amino acids. Germline V gene lookup returns CDR1 SEHNR and CDR2 FQNEAQ (reference sequence). Trimming took 3 bases from V and 2 from J, leaving 7 bases between them. The CDR3 reads CASSFGRNYGYTF. The CDR3 DNA follows: TGTGCCAGCAGCTTTGGGAGGAACTATGGCTACACCTTC.

The chain links TRBV28 to TRBJ1-1; D is ambiguous. With 4 bases removed from V and 5 bases from J, the gap between germline ends came to 14 bases. This CDR3 is built from 14 residues. Germline V gene lookup returns CDR1 MDHEN and CDR2 SYDVKM. CDR3 sequence: CASSSGPIGTEAFF. In DNA, the CDR3 is TGTGCCAGCAGTTCTGGACCCATAGGGACTGAAGCTTTCTTT.

This clonotype was seen many times. This chain uses TRBV12-3 or TRBV12-4 with TRBJ2-3; D remains unclear. The CDR3 runs 12 residues. Trimming removed 5 bases at V and 9 bases at J, with 12 bases between. The CDR3 protein is CASSLNSETQYF. CDR3 DNA sequence: TGTGCCAGCAGTCTCAATAGTGAGACGCAGTATTTT.

Many counts were recorded for this clonotype. V gene TRBV2 combines with J gene TRBJ2-7, with TRBD1 identical over 8 bases. The germline CDR1 and CDR2 sequences are SNHLY and FYNNEI. This CDR3 is built from 14 residues. Germline trimming cut 6 bases from V and 5 bases from J; bases unmatched to any gene: 9. The CDR3 here is CASRPHAGGNEQYF. CDR3 bases: TGTGCCAGCAGACCACACGCAGGGGGCAACGAGCAGTACTTC.

At least ten counts were recorded for this clonotype. CDR3 nucleotide sequence: TGTGCCAGCTCACCATCGGGGACCCGCAATGAGCAGTTCTTC. Amino acid sequence: CASSPSGTRNEQFF. This chain links TRBV18 with TRBJ2-1; D possibly matches TRBD1 or TRBD2 (5 bases each). V was clipped by 2 bases and J by 6 bases, with 11 bases between them. The CDR3 has 14 residues. The V gene's germline CDR1 is KGHSH and CDR2 LQKENI.

This clonotype appeared a few times. The chain combines TRBV10-3 with TRBJ2-3, with 7 bases lining up with TRBD2. CDR3 size: 16 residues. The germline V gene has CDR1 ENHRY and CDR2 SYGVKD. The V and J ends lost 4 bases and 0 bases, in that order; junction bases with no gene match: 7. CDR3 amino acids: CAISVTSSTSTDTQYF. The CDR3 bases are TGTGCCATCAGTGTGACTAGCAGTACTAGCACAGATACGCAGTATTTT.

The rearrangement uses TRBV28 and TRBJ1-1; the match to TRBD1 covers 9 bases. J lost 11 bases, V lost 7 bases, and 14 bases had no gene match. Germline V gives CDR1 MDHEN, CDR2 SYDVKM. The CDR3 extends over 14 amino acids. CDR3 protein: CASTVPGQGPGAFF. The DNA of the CDR3 is TGTGCCAGCACCGTGCCGGGACAGGGCCCTGGGGCTTTCTTT. Full variable domain (rest looked up from reference TRBV28 and TRBJ1-1): DVKVTQSSRYLVKRTGEKVFLECVQDMDHENMFWYRQDPGLGLRLIYFSYDVKMKEKGDIPEGYSVSREKKERFSLILESASTNQTSMYLCASTVPGQGPGAFFGQGTRLTVV.

This clonotype appeared many times. The chain carries TRBV29-1 and TRBJ2-5; the D is unclear. The ends were cut back, 0 bases at V and 5 bases at J, with 13 bases in the middle. The CDR3 sequence is 14 residues long. Germline values: CDR1 SQVTM, CDR2 ANQGSEA. The CDR3, as DNA: TGCAGCGTTGAAGATCTTATAGCATTCGAGACCCAGTACTTC. Amino acid sequence: CSVEDLIAFETQYF.

This clonotype was observed many times. The chain links TRBV12-3 or TRBV12-4 to TRBJ1-1, with a tentative D call TRBD1 (6 bases). The ends were cut back, 5 bases at V and 7 bases at J, with 20 bases in the middle. This CDR3 region has 15 residues. CDR3 in DNA: TGTGCCAGCAGTCTAAGGGGGGGCGTTATAGATGAAGCTTTCTTT. It translates to CASSLRGGVIDEAFF.

This clonotype was detected many times. The chain joins TRBV12-3 or TRBV12-4 to TRBJ1-4; D uncertain. The CDR3 loop spans 15 amino acids. Trimming stripped 7 bases from V and 4 bases from J, with 16 bases between. The CDR3 protein is CASTRLGRNNEKLFF. CDR3 nucleotides: TGTGCCAGCACCCGATTGGGGAGGAATAATGAAAAACTGTTTTTT.

The J gene is TRBJ2-2, the V gene TRBV7-2; D is unresolved. Germline CDR1 and CDR2: SGHTA and FQGNSA. Trimming pared 1 base from V and 5 bases from J, leaving 8 bases between. The CDR3 runs to 14 residues. CDR3 protein: CASSLEVLTGELFF. CDR3 bases: TGTGCCAGCAGCTTAGAGGTCCTAACCGGGGAGCTGTTTTTT.

The chain links TRBV30 to TRBJ1-1; D is undetermined. The germline V and J ends were trimmed by 1 base and 8 bases, with 11 bases remaining between them. Germline values: CDR1 GTSNPN, CDR2 SVGIG (reference sequence). This CDR3 spans 12 amino acids. Here the CDR3 DNA reads TGTGCCTGGAGTGGGACGAGGCGGGAAGCTTTCTTT. It translates to CAWSGTRREAFF.

This chain links TRBV20-1 with TRBJ2-7; a weak D match, TRBD1 (5 bases). Germline values: CDR1 DFQATT, CDR2 SNEGSKA (reference sequence). CDR3 length equals 13 residues. V lost 1 base, J lost 3 bases, and 10 bases lay in between. CDR3 sequence reads: CSARGRDRYEQYF. Written as DNA, the CDR3 is TGCAGTGCTAGAGGCAGGGATCGCTACGAGCAGTACTTC.

This clonotype was seen many times. V usage is TRBV7-9 and J usage is TRBJ2-5; D is unresolved. There are 11 residues in the CDR3. The V gene lost 5 bases and the J gene lost 4 bases, with 5 bases spanning the gap. Germline V gene sequence: CDR1 SEHNR, CDR2 FQNEAQ (reference sequence). DNA for the CDR3: TGTGCCAGCAGCCCCGCAGAGACCCAGTACTTC. Protein: CASSPAETQYF. Using reference TRBV7-9 and TRBJ2-5 for the parts outside the CDR3, the full variable domain is DTGVSQNPRHKITKRGQNVTFRCDPISEHNRLYWYRQTLGQGPEFLTYFQNEAQLEKSRLLSDRFSAERPKGSFSTLEIQRTEQGDSAMYLCASSPAETQYFGPGTRLLVL.

This clonotype was seen only a few times. The chain has TRBV3-1 and TRBJ2-7; D unclear. V was clipped by 5 bases and J by 3 bases, with 14 bases between them. CDR1 is LGHDT and CDR2 is YNNKEL in the germline V gene (reference sequence). This CDR3 region has 14 residues. The CDR3 region is CASSVDLLFYEQYF. CDR3 coding DNA: TGTGCCAGCAGCGTAGACCTATTATTCTACGAGCAGTACTTC.

Many counts were recorded for this clonotype. The chain has TRBV7-6 and TRBJ2-4; D gene ambiguous. Deletions cut 2 bases from V and 0 bases from J, with 11 bases between. CDR3 size: 16 residues. Germline loops: CDR1 SGHVS, CDR2 FNYEAQ. CDR3 amino acids: CASSLKVPQAKNIQYF. The CDR3 region has the DNA TGTGCCAGCAGCTTAAAGGTCCCTCAAGCCAAAAACATTCAGTACTTC.

This clonotype came up many times. The chain recombines TRBV27 with TRBJ2-1, with 10 bases lining up with TRBD1. V shed 5 bases, J shed 2 bases, and the junction held 6 bases outside the gene matches. This CDR3 comprises 16 residues. Germline-derived CDR1 and CDR2 are MNHEY and SMNVEV (reference sequence). CDR3 sequence: CASSTRQGAAYNEQFF. CDR3 in DNA: TGTGCCAGCAGTACACGACAGGGGGCGGCCTACAATGAGCAGTTCTTC.

A note on this clonotype: A much larger clone differs by one base, so this may be a read error. V usage is TRBV12-3 or TRBV12-4 and J usage is TRBJ1-2, with TRBD1 matching over 10 bases. This CDR3 region has 13 residues. The CDR3 protein is CASSGQGVDGYNF. DNA for the CDR3: TGTGCCAGCAGTGGACAGGGGGTCGATGGCTACAACTTC.

This clonotype appeared a few times. The rearrangement uses TRBV3-1 and TRBJ2-1; 10 positions match TRBD2. Trimming removed 7 bases from V and 7 bases from J; junction bases left unmatched: 13. Germline CDR1 is LGHDT and CDR2 is YNNKEL (reference sequence). The CDR3 is 16 amino acids. CDR3 residues: CASIFREELAGNEQFF. DNA of the CDR3: TGTGCCAGCATATTTAGGGAGGAACTAGCGGGGAATGAGCAGTTCTTC.

Ten or more counts support this clonotype. The rearrangement links TRBV7-2 to TRBJ2-1, with D uncertain. Trimming removed 3 bases at V and 7 bases at J, with 7 bases between. CDR1 is SGHTA, CDR2 FQGNSA, per germline. The CDR3 is 12 residues long. The DNA for the CDR3 is TGTGCCAGCAGCTTCTCAACAAATGAGCAGTTCTTC. This sequence encodes CASSFSTNEQFF.

This clonotype was seen more than once but under ten times. The rearrangement joins TRBV20-1 to TRBJ2-5; D is uncertain. Trimming stripped 5 bases from V and 4 bases from J, with 11 bases between. CDR1 and CDR2 (germline): DFQATT, SNEGSKA (reference sequence). The CDR3 is made up of 12 amino acids. The CDR3 reads CSASRFGETQYF. The CDR3 region has the DNA TGCAGTGCTTCCAGGTTCGGAGAGACCCAGTACTTC.

This clonotype was seen at least ten times. The chain links TRBV20-1 to TRBJ2-1; 9 bases match TRBD2. Trimming took 5 bases from V and 8 from J; bases not matched to a gene: 19. Germline V lookup: CDR1 DFQATT, CDR2 SNEGSKA (reference sequence). The CDR3 covers 17 residues. CDR3 protein: CSALAGTAGGSLYEQFF. CDR3 in DNA: TGCAGTGCTCTCGCCGGGACGGCGGGAGGGTCCCTGTATGAGCAGTTCTTC.

This clonotype was detected a few times. The rearrangement links TRBV5-1 to TRBJ2-7; TRBD2 matches 13 bases. The CDR3 has 15 amino acids. Unmatched junction bases numbered 2, after V lost 3 bases and J lost 2 bases. Germline CDR1 SGHRS, CDR2 YFSETQ. CDR3 sequence (DNA): TGCGCCAGCAGCTGGACTAGCGGGGGCACCTACGAGCAGTACTTC. It translates to CASSWTSGGTYEQYF.

This rearrangement joins TRBV3-1 to TRBJ2-7; D may be TRBD1 (5 bases). The V end was cut by 4 bases, the J end by 6 bases, with 10 bases between. This CDR3 spans 12 amino acids. From germline, CDR1 is LGHDT and CDR2 YNNKEL (reference sequence). The CDR3 DNA sequence: TGTGCCAGCAGCCGACAGCAAGCCGAGCAGTACTTC. Translating it yields CASSRQQAEQYF.